This T cell receptor beta chain is from a study of blood T cell repertoires in COVID-19. Whole-study context: The United States, Italy and Spain provided the acute and convalescent COVID-19 samples. Sources were T cells, B-cell-depleted T cells, or PBMCs; the material itself was cDNA or gDNA.

The CDR3 length is 14 residues. V lost 3 bases, J lost 7 bases, and 15 bases lay in between. The germline V gene encodes CDR1 SEHNR and CDR2 FQNEAQ (reference sequence). Original processing methods: From reference gene primer amplification, estimates of nucleated cell counts were derived. The table came from immunoSEQ multiplex PCR; TCRdb's copy has only in-frame clones and leaves some out. That table gives V, J and clone size, and the DNA gave D and trimming. The profile shows approximately 250,000 clones, nearly 95% of them singletons. Input material: peripheral blood. The origin of this receptor is a man aged 30-40 years with COVID-19, enrolled during active disease. V and J are TRBV7-9 and TRBJ1-2, with D possibly TRBD1 on 6 matching bases. The CDR3 coding sequence is TGTGCCAGCAGCTTTGCCCAGGGGAATGCTGGCTACACCTTC. Translation: CASSFAQGNAGYTF.